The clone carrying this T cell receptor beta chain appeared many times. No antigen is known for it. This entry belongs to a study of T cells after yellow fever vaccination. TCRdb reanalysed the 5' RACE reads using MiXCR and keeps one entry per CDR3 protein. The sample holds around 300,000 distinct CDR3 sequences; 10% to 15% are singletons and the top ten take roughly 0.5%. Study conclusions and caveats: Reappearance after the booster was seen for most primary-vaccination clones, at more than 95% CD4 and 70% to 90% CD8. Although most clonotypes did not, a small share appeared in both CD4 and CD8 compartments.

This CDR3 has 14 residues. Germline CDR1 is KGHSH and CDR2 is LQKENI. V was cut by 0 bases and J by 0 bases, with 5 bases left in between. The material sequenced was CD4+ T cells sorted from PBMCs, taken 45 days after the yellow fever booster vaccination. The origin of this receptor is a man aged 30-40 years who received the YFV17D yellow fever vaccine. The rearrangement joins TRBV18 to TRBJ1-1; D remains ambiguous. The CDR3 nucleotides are TGTGCCAGCTCACCACCGGGTATGAACACTGAAGCTTTCTTT. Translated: CASSPPGMNTEAFF.